This T cell receptor beta chain was profiled in a study of blood T cells in healthy people across ages. The second PCR ran about 6 to 12 cycles with a sample-barcoded 5' primer and J-beta primers. No fewer than 2.5 million CDR3-containing paired-end reads came from each sample. TCRdb reanalysed the 5' RACE reads using MiXCR and keeps one entry per CDR3 protein. The table shows over 1,200,000 distinct CDR3 sequences, with 55% to 75% occurring only once. Regarding this clonotype: Its matching antigen is unknown.

Overall study findings and caveats: It was the long-lived donors that had more naive CD4+ cells and higher diversity than aged donors. Diversity of TCR beta per million T cells declined in a roughly linear way with age.

Every sample yielded at least 6.5 million isolated PBMCs. Trimming at V came to 3 bases and at J to 10 bases, leaving 6 bases not matched to a gene. This CDR3 contains 14 residues. The gene calls are TRBV12-3 or TRBV12-4 and TRBJ2-5, with 12 bases matching TRBD2. This clonotype was obtained from a man aged 18 to 29 in good health. Sequenced sample: blood. Written as DNA, the CDR3 is TGTGCCAGCAGTTTCGACCTAGCGGGGGGGGACCAGTACTTC. It specifies CASSFDLAGGDQYF.